The next 24 T cell receptor beta chains were all read from a single sample in a study of cytomegalovirus exposure and HLA in healthy donors. Data came from immunoSEQ multiplex PCR; TCRdb stores just in-frame clones and leaves some out. In the table there are 150,000 to 180,000 clones, 85% to 90% of which are singletons. Sequenced: PBMCs. The receptors shown here come from a human donor in good health.

The chain carries TRBV7-3 and TRBJ1-6; the D gene is possibly TRBD1 (5 bases). The V gene's germline CDR1 is SGHTA and CDR2 FQGTGA. The CDR3 runs 13 residues. Trimming took 5 bases from V and 7 from J, leaving 9 bases between them. As DNA, the CDR3 is TGTGCCAGCAGCCAGGGTTGGAATTCACCCCTCCACTTT. Its protein product is CASSQGWNSPLHF.

V gene TRBV7-2 combines with J gene TRBJ2-7; a possible D gene is TRBD2 (5 bases). Per the germline V gene, CDR1 is SGHTA and CDR2 is FQGNSA. V shed 2 bases and J shed 1 base, with 12 bases lying between them. This CDR3 region has 15 residues. The CDR3: CASSLRARDSYEQYF. CDR3 bases: TGTGCCAGCAGCTTACGGGCCCGGGATTCCTACGAGCAGTACTTC. The entire variable domain, with the rest obtained from reference TRBV7-2 and TRBJ2-7, is as follows: GAGVSQSPSNKVTEKGKDVELRCDPISGHTALYWYRQSLGQGLEFLIYFQGNSAPDKSGLPSDRFSAERTGGSVSTLTIQRTQQEDSAVYLCASSLRARDSYEQYFGPGTRLTVT.

The chain joins TRBV27 to TRBJ2-7; weak D call: TRBD2 (6 bases). Between the trimmed V and J ends, which lost 2 bases and 0 bases, there was a span of 20 bases. The CDR3 loop spans 18 amino acids. Germline lookup yields CDR1 MNHEY and CDR2 SMNVEV (reference sequence). The CDR3 sequence: CASSLRGTRDLLSYEQYF. The CDR3 DNA reads TGTGCCAGCAGTTTAAGGGGCACCCGGGACTTACTCTCCTACGAGCAGTACTTC.

The V gene is TRBV15, the J gene TRBJ1-5; 7 bases agree with TRBD1. CDR1 is LNHNV, CDR2 YYDKDF, per germline (reference sequence). The ends lost 0 bases at V and 7 bases at J; junction bases unmatched: 9. The length of the CDR3 is 16 residues. This CDR3 reads CATSRDRQGGSQPQHF. DNA for the CDR3: TGTGCCACCAGCAGAGATAGACAGGGTGGATCCCAGCCCCAGCATTTT. Using reference TRBV15 and TRBJ1-5 for the parts outside the CDR3, the full variable domain is DAMVIQNPRYQVTQFGKPVTLSCSQTLNHNVMYWYQQKSSQAPKLLFHYYDKDFNNEADTPDNFQSRRPNTSFCFLDIRSPGLGDTAMYLCATSRDRQGGSQPQHFGDGTRLSIL.

The V gene is TRBV15, the J gene TRBJ2-3; 9 positions agree with TRBD2. The CDR3 extends over 20 amino acids. The V and J ends lost 0 bases and 2 bases, in that order; junction bases with no gene match: 15. Looked up from germline, CDR1 is LNHNV and CDR2 is YYDKDF (reference sequence). The CDR3 DNA reads TGTGCCACCAGCAGAGATGCCCCCGTGCGGCTAGCGGGGCTCACAGATACGCAGTATTTT. Translating it yields CATSRDAPVRLAGLTDTQYF.

The chain combines TRBV18 with TRBJ2-7; 7 bases map to TRBD1. This CDR3 is built from 14 residues. V lost 6 bases, J lost 0 bases, and 5 bases stayed unmatched. CDR1 and CDR2 from the germline V gene are KGHSH and LQKENI. The CDR3 DNA follows: TGTGCCAGCTCTACCGGGACAGCCTCCTACGAGCAGTACTTC. Translating gives CASSTGTASYEQYF.

This chain links TRBV19 with TRBJ2-2, with D possibly being TRBD1 (5 bases). The CDR3 covers 14 residues. CDR1 LNHDA and CDR2 SQIVND come from the germline V gene (reference sequence). Trimming pared 6 bases from V and 5 bases from J, leaving 13 bases between. The CDR3: CASSPLRGTGELFF. Here the CDR3 DNA reads TGTGCCAGTAGCCCTCTAAGGGGTACCGGGGAGCTGTTTTTT.

J is TRBJ2-3 and V is TRBV4-1; 7 positions agree with TRBD1. CDR1 and CDR2 from the germline V gene are MGHRA and YSYEKL. The CDR3 spans 18 residues. V was pared by 5 bases and J by 5 bases, with 19 bases of the junction left unmatched. CDR3 protein: CASSTQRQGQEWVDTQYF. As DNA, the CDR3 is TGCGCCAGCAGCACCCAGAGACAGGGTCAGGAGTGGGTAGATACGCAGTATTTT.

Concerning this clone itself: Other DNA sequences of this sample code for an identical CDR3. J is TRBJ1-5 and V is TRBV30; possible D gene TRBD1, 5 bases. This CDR3 comprises 13 residues. The germline V gene has CDR1 GTSNPN and CDR2 SVGIG (reference sequence). Trimming stripped 1 base from V and 4 bases from J, with 8 bases between. The CDR3 loop reads CAWSAQGNQPQHF. In DNA, the CDR3 is TGTGCCTGGAGTGCGCAGGGAAATCAGCCCCAGCATTTT.

The gene calls are TRBV7-2 and TRBJ2-3; D is possibly TRBD2 (6 bases). Germline V gene lookup returns CDR1 SGHTA and CDR2 FQGNSA. V shed 6 bases and J shed 4 bases, with 14 bases lying between them. The CDR3 sequence is 14 residues long. The CDR3 region has the DNA TGTGCCAGCAGTCTAAGGCGGGGTTCAGATACGCAGTATTTT. It codes for CASSLRRGSDTQYF.

V usage is TRBV4-1 and J usage is TRBJ1-5; no reliable D call. CDR3 length: 16 residues. CDR1 and CDR2 from the germline V gene are MGHRA and YSYEKL. V was cut by 0 bases and J by 0 bases, with 9 bases left in between. The CDR3 loop is CASSQDLGYSNQPQHF. CDR3 coding DNA: TGCGCCAGCAGCCAAGATCTCGGTTATAGCAATCAGCCCCAGCATTTT.

The chain combines TRBV5-1 with TRBJ2-1; a weak D match, TRBD1 (7 bases). The length of the CDR3 is 15 residues. Germline loops: CDR1 SGHRS, CDR2 YFSETQ. V shed 3 bases and J shed 8 bases, with 18 bases lying between them. The CDR3 reads CASSSQGGPFDEQFF. The CDR3 DNA reads TGCGCCAGCAGCTCGCAGGGGGGCCCTTTCGATGAGCAGTTCTTC.

The chain uses TRBV18 and TRBJ1-5; 7 bases agree with TRBD1. The junction had 8 bases not matched to a gene; V was cut back by 6 bases and J by 3 bases. The CDR3 spans 15 residues. CDR1 KGHSH and CDR2 LQKENI come from the germline V gene. The CDR3 sequence: CASSPTGSNNQPQHF. The CDR3 region has the DNA TGTGCCAGCTCGCCGACAGGGAGTAACAATCAGCCCCAGCATTTT. The whole variable domain, filled in from reference TRBV18 and TRBJ1-5, reads NAGVMQNPRHLVRRRGQEARLRCSPMKGHSHVYWYRQLPEEGLKFMVYLQKENIIDESGMPKERFSAEFPKEGPSILRIQQVVRGDSAAYFCASSPTGSNNQPQHFGDGTRLSIL.

This rearrangement joins TRBV6-5 to TRBJ1-5, with D perhaps matching TRBD1 (5 bases). In germline, CDR1 is MNHEY, CDR2 SVGAGI. Trimming pared 9 bases from V and 4 bases from J, leaving 16 bases between. The CDR3 extends over 14 amino acids. The CDR3 bases are TGTGCCAGGGAAGGAGGGGAGGGGAATCAGCCCCAGCATTTT. Its protein product is CAREGGEGNQPQHF.

The rearrangement uses TRBV6-1 and TRBJ2-3; D is possibly TRBD2 (6 bases). The germline V gene encodes CDR1 MNHNS and CDR2 SASEGT. The length of the CDR3 is 13 residues. The germline V and J ends were trimmed by 10 bases and 9 bases, with 20 bases remaining between them. This CDR3 reads CATRMGGSETQYF. In DNA form, the CDR3 reads TGTGCCACCCGAATGGGAGGCAGCGAAACGCAGTATTTT.

This chain connects TRBV6-1 to TRBJ2-7, with TRBD1 identical over 8 bases. V shed 3 bases and J 0 bases; nucleotides not matched to a gene: 4. The CDR3 length is 15 residues. In germline, CDR1 is MNHNS, CDR2 SASEGT. CDR3 protein: CASSEGQVSSYEQYF. The CDR3 region has the DNA TGTGCCAGCAGTGAGGGACAGGTCAGCTCCTACGAGCAGTACTTC.

The chain joins TRBV6-5 to TRBJ2-1; TRBD1 agrees at 8 bases. Trimming took 6 bases from V and 5 from J; bases not matched to a gene: 6. The CDR3 is 14 amino acids. CDR1 and CDR2 (germline): MNHEY, SVGAGI. CDR3 amino acids: CASSRDRSHNEQFF. The CDR3 nucleotides read TGTGCCAGCAGCCGGGACAGGAGCCACAATGAGCAGTTCTTC.

The rearrangement uses TRBV4-1 and TRBJ1-5; the match to TRBD1 covers 7 bases. The CDR3 consists of 15 residues. The V and J ends lost 4 bases and 6 bases, in that order; junction bases with no gene match: 9. The V gene's germline CDR1 is MGHRA and CDR2 YSYEKL. CDR3 residues: CASSPLRGPFQPQHF. CDR3 DNA: TGCGCCAGCAGCCCTTTGAGGGGGCCGTTTCAGCCCCAGCATTTT.

The chain joins TRBV11-2 to TRBJ2-1; the match to TRBD2 covers 15 bases. The CDR3 extends over 16 amino acids. Trimming removed 7 bases from V and 6 bases from J; junction bases left unmatched: 7. Germline lookup yields CDR1 SGHAT and CDR2 FQNNGV. The CDR3 DNA follows: TGTGCCAGCACCCCGGGACTAGCGGGAGGATTCAATGAGCAGTTCTTC. As protein: CASTPGLAGGFNEQFF. Full variable domain (remainder filled in from reference TRBV11-2 and TRBJ2-1): EAGVAQSPRYKIIEKRQSVAFWCNPISGHATLYWYQQILGQGPKLLIQFQNNGVVDDSQLPKDRFSAERLKGVDSTLKIQPAKLEDSAVYLCASTPGLAGGFNEQFFGPGTRLTVL.

V is TRBV5-6 and J is TRBJ2-5, with D hard to call. The CDR3 sequence is 16 residues long. Germline V gene lookup returns CDR1 SGHDT and CDR2 YYEEEE. Trimming cost V 1 base and J 7 bases, with 20 bases left between them. CDR3 DNA: TGTGCCAGCAGCTTGATGGCACCCAACGCTCCGGGGACCCAGTACTTC. Residues: CASSLMAPNAPGTQYF.

V and J are TRBV10-3 and TRBJ1-1, with 7 bases aligning to TRBD1. With 6 bases clipped from V and 0 bases from J, the junction kept 4 bases outside the gene matches. This CDR3 is 14 amino acids long. Germline CDR1 ENHRY, CDR2 SYGVKD. The CDR3 sequence is CAISRDRLNTEAFF. Here the CDR3 DNA reads TGTGCCATCAGCCGGGACAGATTGAACACTGAAGCTTTCTTT.

The chain's CDR3 is CASSSDRVSYNEQFF. DNA of the CDR3: TGTGCCAGCAGTTCAGACAGGGTCTCCTACAATGAGCAGTTCTTC. The chain combines TRBV7-9 with TRBJ2-1; TRBD1 matches at 7 bases. The CDR3 totals 15 residues. Unmatched junction bases numbered 5, after V lost 6 bases and J lost 0 bases. Germline loops: CDR1 SEHNR, CDR2 FQNEAQ (reference sequence).

The chain carries TRBV19 and TRBJ1-1, with 10 positions matching TRBD1. The CDR3 length is 17 residues. The germline V gene encodes CDR1 LNHDA and CDR2 SQIVND (reference sequence). V was pared by 7 bases and J by 2 bases, with 13 bases of the junction left unmatched. CDR3 coding DNA: TGTGCCAGTAAAATAAGGGACAGGGGATATCCCAACACTGAAGCTTTCTTT. This codes for CASKIRDRGYPNTEAFF.

The rearrangement uses TRBV19 and TRBJ2-7, with TRBD1 identical over 8 bases. The CDR3 is made up of 15 amino acids. Looked up from germline, CDR1 is LNHDA and CDR2 is SQIVND (reference sequence). Trimming cost V 1 base and J 3 bases; bases outside gene matches: 5. The CDR3 nucleotides are TGTGCCAGTAGTATAGCTCCGACAGGGGTCTACGAGCAGTACTTC. Protein sequence: CASSIAPTGVYEQYF.